This T cell receptor (beta chain) was retrieved from a study of CXCR3-negative and CXCR3-positive naive CD8 T cells. Study-wide background: Every library held about 1.5 +/- 0.3 million TRB reads, and the total came to approximately 140 million. Study-wide points: Surface CD5 matched across naive subsets, and TRB CDR3 properties served to infer TCR strength. Naive cells used TRBV-TRBJ genes in much the same way whether CXCR3-negative or CXCR3-positive; memory cells did not. Naive cells with CXCR3 showed TRB CDR3s that were more hydrophobic than those in CXCR3-negative naive cells.

In preparing the TRB cDNA libraries, 5' RACE with UMI labels was used. One entry per CDR3 protein, without DNA, is what TCRdb gives after re-calling the 5' RACE reads. Its clone listing holds approximately 74,000 distinct CDR3 sequences. Points on this clonotype: What it recognizes is unknown.

Germline V CDR1 and CDR2: SEHNR, FQNEAQ (reference sequence). CDR3 size: 19 residues. The receptor was isolated from a human donor in good health. Some clones in this sample may be carry-over from other donors' samples. Sequenced material: naive CXCR3- CD8+ T cells from blood. Sample subset: CD45RO-CCR7+CD27+CD95- naive CD8+ T cells lacking CXCR3 (TNR3-). The chain is built from TRBV7-9 and TRBJ2-7; TCRdb reports TRBD1, a call that lacks DNA to check it against. Here the CDR3 reads CASSLWGRGSVPSTTEQYF.